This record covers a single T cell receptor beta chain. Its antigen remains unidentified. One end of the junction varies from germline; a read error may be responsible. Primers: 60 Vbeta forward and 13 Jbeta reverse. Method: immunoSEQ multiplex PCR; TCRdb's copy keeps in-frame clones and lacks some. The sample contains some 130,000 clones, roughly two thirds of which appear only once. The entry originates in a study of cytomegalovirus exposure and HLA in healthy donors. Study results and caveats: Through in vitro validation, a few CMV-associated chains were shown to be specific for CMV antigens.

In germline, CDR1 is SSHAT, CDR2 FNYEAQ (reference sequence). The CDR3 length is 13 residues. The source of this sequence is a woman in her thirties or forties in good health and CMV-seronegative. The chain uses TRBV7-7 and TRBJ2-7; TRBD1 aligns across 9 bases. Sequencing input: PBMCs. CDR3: CASSPRQGDEQYF. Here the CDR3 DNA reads TGTGCTAGCAGCCCTCGACAGGGGGACGAGCAGTACTTC.